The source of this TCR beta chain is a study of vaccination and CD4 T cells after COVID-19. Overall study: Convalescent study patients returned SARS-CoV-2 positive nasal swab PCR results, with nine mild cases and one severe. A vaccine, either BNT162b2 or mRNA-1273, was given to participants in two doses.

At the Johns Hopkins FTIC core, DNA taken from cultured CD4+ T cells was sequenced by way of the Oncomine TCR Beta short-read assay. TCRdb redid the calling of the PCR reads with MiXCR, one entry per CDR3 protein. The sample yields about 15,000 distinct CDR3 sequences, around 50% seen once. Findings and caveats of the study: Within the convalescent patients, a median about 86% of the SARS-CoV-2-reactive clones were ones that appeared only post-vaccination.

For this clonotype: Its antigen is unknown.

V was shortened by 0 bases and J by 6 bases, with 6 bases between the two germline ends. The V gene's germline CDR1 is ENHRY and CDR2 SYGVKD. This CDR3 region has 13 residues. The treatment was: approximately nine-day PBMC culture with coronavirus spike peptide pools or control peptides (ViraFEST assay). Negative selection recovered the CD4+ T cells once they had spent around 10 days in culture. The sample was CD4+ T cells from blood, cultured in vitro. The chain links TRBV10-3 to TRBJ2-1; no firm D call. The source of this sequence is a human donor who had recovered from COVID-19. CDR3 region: CAISESPLNEQFF. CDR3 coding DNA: TGTGCCATCAGTGAGTCGCCCCTCAATGAGCAGTTCTTC.